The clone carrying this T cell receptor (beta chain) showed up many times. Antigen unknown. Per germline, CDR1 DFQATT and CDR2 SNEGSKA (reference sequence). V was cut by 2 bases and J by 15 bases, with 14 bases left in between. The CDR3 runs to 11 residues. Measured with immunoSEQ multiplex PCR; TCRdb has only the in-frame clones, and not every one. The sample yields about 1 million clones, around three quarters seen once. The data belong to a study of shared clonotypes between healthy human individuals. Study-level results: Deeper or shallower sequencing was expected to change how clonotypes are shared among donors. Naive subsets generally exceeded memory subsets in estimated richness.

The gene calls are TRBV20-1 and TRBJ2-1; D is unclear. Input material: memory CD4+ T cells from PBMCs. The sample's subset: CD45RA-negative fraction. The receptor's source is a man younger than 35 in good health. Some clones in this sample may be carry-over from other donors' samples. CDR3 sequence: CSARTGLSPFF. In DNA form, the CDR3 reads TGCAGTGCTAGAACCGGGCTCAGTCCGTTCTTC.